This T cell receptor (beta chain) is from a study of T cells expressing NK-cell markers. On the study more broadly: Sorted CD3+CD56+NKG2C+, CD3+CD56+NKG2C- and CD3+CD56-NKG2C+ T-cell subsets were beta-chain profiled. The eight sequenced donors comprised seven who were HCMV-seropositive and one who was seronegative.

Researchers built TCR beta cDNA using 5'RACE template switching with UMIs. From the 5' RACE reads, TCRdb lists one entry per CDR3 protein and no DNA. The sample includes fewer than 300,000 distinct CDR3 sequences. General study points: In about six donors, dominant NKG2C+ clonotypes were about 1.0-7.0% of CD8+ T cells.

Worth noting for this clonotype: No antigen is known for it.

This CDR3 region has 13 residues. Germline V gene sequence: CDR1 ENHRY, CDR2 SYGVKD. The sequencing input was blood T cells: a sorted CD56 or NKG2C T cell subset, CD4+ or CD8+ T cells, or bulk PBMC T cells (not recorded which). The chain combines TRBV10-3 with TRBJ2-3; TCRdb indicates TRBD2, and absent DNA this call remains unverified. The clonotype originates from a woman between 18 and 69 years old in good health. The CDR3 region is CASGVRDTDTQYF.